What follows describes a single TCR beta chain. Its antigen is unknown. The PCR was carried out with 60 Vbeta primers and 13 Jbeta primers. TCRdb keeps only in-frame clones here, not all; method: immunoSEQ multiplex PCR. The table lists some 240,000 clones, over 90% of them singletons. The sample is drawn from a study of cytomegalovirus exposure and HLA in healthy donors. Participants comprised healthy donors of bone marrow. Points from the study as a whole: TCR beta chains associated with HLA were, in a later analysis, more clonally expanded than equally common others. With later analysis, a missense DCLRE1C variant became linked to TCR beta V- and J-gene trimming. Reportedly, diagnosis of cytomegalovirus status by the classifier showed high specificity and sensitivity.

This CDR3 contains 16 residues. Germline-derived CDR1 and CDR2 are SGHTA and FQGNSA. V shed 4 bases and J 2 bases; nucleotides not matched to a gene: 8. The chain recombines TRBV7-2 with TRBJ2-3, with 8 bases matching TRBD2. The origin of this receptor is a girl aged 2-10 years in good health and CMV-seronegative. The sample taken for sequencing was PBMCs. The CDR3 loop is CASSYNQLAATDTQYF. CDR3 sequence (DNA): TGTGCCAGCAGCTACAACCAACTAGCGGCCACAGATACGCAGTATTTT.